This T cell receptor (beta chain) was retrieved from a study of blood T cell repertoires in COVID-19. Study as a whole: COVID-19 samples from acute and convalescent phases originated in the United States, Italy and Spain. PBMCs, B-cell-depleted T cells, or T cells provided the cDNA or gDNA that made up the material.

Under the authors' procedure: Estimated nucleated cell counts came from reference gene primer amplification. Sequencing was performed with immunoSEQ multiplex PCR; in TCRdb, only in-frame clones are kept and a portion is missing. That table is the source of V, J and clone size, and D and trimming were worked out from the DNA. The sample carries approximately 150,000 clones, about 87% recorded once. Germline assignment: CDR1 LGHNA and CDR2 YNFKEQ. This CDR3 contains 14 residues. Between the trimmed V and J ends, which lost 2 bases and 0 bases, there was a span of 5 bases. The sequencing input was peripheral blood. The chain is built from TRBV4-2 and TRBJ1-5; D remains ambiguous. The TCR originated in a man aged 50-59 years who had recovered from COVID-19. The CDR3 nucleotides are TGTGCCAGCAGCCAAATAGATAGCAATCAGCCCCAGCATTTT. Residues: CASSQIDSNQPQHF.